Listed here are 27 T cell receptor beta chains from one sample, sequenced in a study of immune characterization of retroperitoneal liposarcoma. TCRdb reprocessed the PCR reads with MiXCR, giving one entry per CDR3 protein. The sample gives fewer than 2,000 distinct CDR3 sequences, around 50% of which show up once; approximately 10% is in the top ten. Sequencing used tumor tissue. The receptors stem from a male donor with retroperitoneal liposarcoma.

The V gene is TRBV27, the J gene TRBJ2-3, with D tentatively TRBD2 (6 bases). The germline V and J ends were trimmed by 3 bases and 5 bases, with 15 bases remaining between them. Germline V gives CDR1 MNHEY, CDR2 SMNVEV (reference sequence). This CDR3 comprises 15 residues. The DNA of the CDR3 is TGTGCCAGCAGTTTCGGGGGATGGGGCGGAGATACGCAGTATTTT. It is translated as CASSFGGWGGDTQYF.

The V call is TRBV6-1, the J call TRBJ2-1; 10 positions match TRBD1. Gene TRBJ2-7 matches the end of the DNA better, so the J call may be wrong. The CDR3 covers 16 residues. Looked up from germline, CDR1 is MNHNS and CDR2 is SASEGT. The CDR3 sequence: CASSDDPGQGSNEQYF. The CDR3 DNA follows: TGTGCCAGCAGTGACGACCCGGGACAGGGGTCCAACGAGCAGTACTTC.

The J gene is TRBJ2-5, the V gene TRBV6-1, with 8 bases fitting TRBD2. The end of the DNA is better explained by TRBJ2-7, so the J call may be wrong. Germline V gives CDR1 MNHNS, CDR2 SASEGT. This CDR3 is built from 11 residues. The CDR3 loop reads CASGLALEQYF. The DNA of the CDR3 is TGTGCCAGCGGACTAGCCCTCGAGCAGTACTTC.

Judged by abundance, this clonotype is large. The genes are TRBV6-1 and TRBJ2-1, with D unresolved. This CDR3 comprises 14 residues. V was clipped by 5 bases and J by 10 bases, with 18 bases between them. Germline-derived CDR1 and CDR2 are MNHNS and SASEGT. The CDR3 here is CASSPRSPPYEQFF. The CDR3 DNA sequence: TGTGCCAGCAGTCCACGGAGTCCACCCTACGAGCAGTTCTTC.

This clonotype is judged large. The gene calls are TRBV6-1 and TRBJ2-5, with D unresolved. The germline gives CDR1 MNHNS, CDR2 SASEGT. CDR3 length equals 12 residues. V gave up 4 bases and J gave up 6 bases, with 9 bases separating them. CDR3 protein: CASSASAKTQYF. The CDR3 nucleotides read TGTGCCAGCAGTGCCTCAGCCAAGACCCAGTACTTC.

This rearrangement joins TRBV6-1 to TRBJ2-1; D is uncertain. The assigned J gene may be wrong: the sequence end matches TRBJ2-7 better. Germline CDR1 and CDR2: MNHNS and SASEGT. The CDR3 sequence is 13 residues long. The chain's CDR3 is CASTDPRAYEQYF. The CDR3 DNA reads as TGTGCCAGCACGGACCCGCGTGCCTACGAGCAGTACTTC.

The table lists this clonotype with a few counts. The junction does not match germline at one end; this may be a read error. This sequence joins TRBV6-6 and TRBJ2-3; 7 nucleotides agree with TRBD1. The CDR3 loop spans 16 amino acids. Germline V CDR1 and CDR2: MNHNY, SVGAGI (reference sequence). CDR3 in amino acids: CASRRVGQAGKETQYF. CDR3 sequence (DNA): TGTGCCAGCAGAAGGGTAGGACAGGCGGGTAAAGAGACCCAGTACTTT.

The V and J genes are TRBV12-3 or TRBV12-4 and TRBJ2-5, with unresolved D. The CDR3 consists of 11 residues. Trimming removed 3 bases at V and 5 bases at J, with 4 bases between. DNA for the CDR3: TGTGCCAGCAGTTTGTCGGAGACCCAGTACTTC. Residues: CASSLSETQYF.

This rearrangement joins TRBV6-1 to TRBJ2-2; TRBD1 might be the D (5 bases). CDR3 size: 13 residues. Germline V lookup: CDR1 MNHNS, CDR2 SASEGT. Trimming left V 5 bases short and J 5 bases short, with 9 bases between. DNA for the CDR3: TGTGCCAGCAGTTTTTCAGGGACCGGGGAGCTGTTTTTT. Protein: CASSFSGTGELFF.

This sequence joins TRBV7-2 and TRBJ2-1, with no clear D. Gene TRBJ2-7 matches the end of the DNA better, so the J call may be wrong. The CDR3 contains 12 residues. Germline V gene data show CDR1 as SGHTA and CDR2 as FQGNSA. CDR3 sequence reads: CASSLVGWEQYF. The DNA of the CDR3 is TGTGCCAGCAGCTTAGTAGGGTGGGAGCAGTACTTC.

The chain has TRBV7-2 and TRBJ2-1; D might be TRBD1 or TRBD2, each matching 6 bases. The CDR3 consists of 15 residues. Trimming pared 5 bases from V and 13 bases from J, leaving 24 bases between. Germline loops: CDR1 SGHTA, CDR2 FQGNSA. CDR3 in amino acids: CASSRRGRIEETQFF. CDR3 nucleotide sequence: TGTGCCAGCAGCCGTAGGGGGAGGATCGAAGAGACCCAGTTCTTC.

In this sample, this clonotype turned up a few times. The CDR3 DNA reads as TGTGCCAGCAGCCCGACGGGTCAAAACTACGAGCAGTTCTTC. Its translation: CASSPTGQNYEQFF. The rearrangement links TRBV11-3 to TRBJ2-1; D is unclear. The CDR3 covers 14 residues. The V gene's germline CDR1 is SGHNT and CDR2 YENEEA. The V gene lost 5 bases and the J gene lost 10 bases, with 18 bases spanning the gap.

V usage is TRBV6-6 and J usage is TRBJ2-5; 12 bases match TRBD2. The CDR3 contains 17 residues. The V gene's germline CDR1 is MNHNY and CDR2 SVGAGI (reference sequence). V was clipped by 7 bases and J by 11 bases; unmatched bases: 20. CDR3 loop: CASTTKRGTSGFNEQYF. Here the CDR3 DNA reads TGTGCCAGCACAACCAAGCGCGGGACTAGCGGGTTTAATGAGCAGTACTTC.

This chain uses TRBV7-2 with TRBJ2-1, with TRBD1 as a possible D gene (6 bases). Germline V gene sequence: CDR1 SGHTA, CDR2 FQGNSA. There are 15 residues in the CDR3. Trimming shortened V by 5 bases and J by 2 bases, and 13 bases separated the two germline ends. CDR3 sequence: CASSAGDTAYNEQFF. As DNA, the CDR3 is TGTGCCAGCAGCGCCGGGGACACGGCCTACAATGAGCAGTTCTTC.

The chain links TRBV7-9 to TRBJ2-1; TRBD2 aligns across 13 bases. The J call may be faulty, since TRBJ2-7 better matches the DNA end. From germline, CDR1 is SEHNR and CDR2 FQNEAQ (reference sequence). CDR3 size: 14 residues. The CDR3 sequence: CASSRTSGSYEQYF. The DNA of the CDR3 is TGTGCCAGCAGCCGGACTAGCGGGAGCTACGAGCAGTACTTC.

The chain uses TRBV6-1 and TRBJ2-1; possible D gene TRBD1, 6 bases. Germline CDR1 reads MNHNS; CDR2 reads SASEGT. Deletions cut 7 bases from V and 15 bases from J, with 25 bases between. CDR3 size: 14 residues. The CDR3 loop is CASTSATGHPWGFF. CDR3 bases: TGTGCCAGCACCTCTGCGACAGGCCACCCCTGGGGGTTCTTC.

This clonotype was counted a few times. This rearrangement joins TRBV7-8 to TRBJ2-7; D is unresolved. The CDR3 totals 15 residues. The germline V gene has CDR1 SGHVS and CDR2 FQNEAQ. Trimming stripped 2 bases from V and 3 bases from J, with 14 bases between. The CDR3 spells CASSLRFGPRYEQYF. The CDR3 nucleotides read TGTGCCAGCAGCTTAAGGTTCGGGCCTCGCTACGAGCAGTACTTC.

The DNA for the CDR3 is TGTGCCAGCACCGAGACTAGCTACCCCTACGAGCAGTTCTTC. This encodes CASTETSYPYEQFF. This chain uses TRBV6-6 with TRBJ2-3; TRBD2 matches at 7 bases. Judging by the DNA end, TRBJ2-1 fits better; the J call may be wrong. Per the germline V gene, CDR1 is MNHNY and CDR2 is SVGAGI (reference sequence). The CDR3 has 14 amino acids.

Only a few counts were recorded for this clonotype. The chain recombines TRBV12-3 or TRBV12-4 with TRBJ2-1, with 13 bases lining up with TRBD2. The CDR3 covers 16 residues. After removal of 5 bases from V and 13 bases from J, the junction contained 14 bases not matched to a gene. CDR3 sequence (DNA): TGTGCCAGCAGTGACCCGACTAGCGGGAGGCGGGGGACCCAGTTCTTC. It codes for CASSDPTSGRRGTQFF.

This chain links TRBV12-3 or TRBV12-4 with TRBJ2-5; TRBD2 might be the D (5 bases). The J call may be in error: the DNA end matches TRBJ2-1 better. This CDR3 contains 13 residues. The DNA of the CDR3 is TGTGCCAGCACCCTGAGCGGATTGGAGACCCAGTTCTTC. Translation gives CASTLSGLETQFF.

The chain combines TRBV6-1 with TRBJ2-1; D possibly uses TRBD1 or TRBD2 (6 bases each). The end of the DNA aligns better with TRBJ2-7, so the J call may be wrong. Germline CDR1 is MNHNS and CDR2 is SASEGT. The CDR3 totals 16 residues. The CDR3 region is CASSSRRGEDSYEQYF. CDR3 sequence (DNA): TGTGCCAGCAGTTCCCGTAGGGGGGAGGACTCCTACGAGCAGTACTTC.

V and J are TRBV11-2 and TRBJ2-3, with D possibly matching TRBD2 (6 bases). CDR3 size: 12 residues. The germline V and J ends were trimmed by 2 bases and 8 bases, with 8 bases remaining between them. Germline V gene data show CDR1 as SGHAT and CDR2 as FQNNGV. This CDR3 is CASSLSGGTQYF. CDR3 nucleotide sequence: TGTGCCAGCAGCTTATCCGGGGGTACGCAGTATTTT.

The chain is built from TRBV12-3 or TRBV12-4 and TRBJ2-5; the D gene is possibly TRBD2 (6 bases). The DNA matches TRBJ2-7 better at its end, which makes the J call doubtful. The CDR3 is 13 residues long. CDR3 bases: TGTGCCAGCAGCCCGGAGGGGTTCTACGAGCAGTACTTC. Protein sequence: CASSPEGFYEQYF.

V is TRBV6-2 or TRBV6-3 and J is TRBJ2-5; 11 bases map to TRBD2. The better agreement between TRBJ2-1 and the DNA end casts doubt on the J call. CDR3 length equals 14 residues. Germline values: CDR1 MNHEY, CDR2 SVGEGT. The chain's CDR3 is CATSPLAGANEQFF. As DNA, the CDR3 is TGTGCCACTTCCCCACTAGCGGGGGCCAATGAGCAGTTCTTC.

By share, this clonotype ranks as large. The J gene is TRBJ2-1, the V gene TRBV6-1; 8 nucleotides agree with TRBD2. J gave up 0 bases and V 5 bases, and 6 bases lay outside the gene matches. This CDR3 comprises 16 residues. The germline V gene encodes CDR1 MNHNS and CDR2 SASEGT. CDR3 loop: CASSSPGTSSYNEQFF. The CDR3 nucleotides read TGTGCCAGCAGTTCTCCCGGGACTAGCTCCTACAATGAGCAGTTCTTC.

The genes are TRBV6-1 and TRBJ2-6; possibly TRBD2 for D (6 bases). Trimming removed 4 bases at V and 0 bases at J, with 19 bases between. Germline V CDR1 and CDR2: MNHNS, SASEGT. The CDR3 runs to 19 residues. CDR3 bases: TGTGCCAGCAGTGTCCTGGCCGGGAGTCTTAGCTCTGGGGCCAACGTCCTGACTTTC. Translating it yields CASSVLAGSLSSGANVLTF.

The chain joins TRBV7-2 to TRBJ2-5; D is unclear. Matching the DNA end better, TRBJ2-1 makes the J call doubtful. In germline, CDR1 is SGHTA, CDR2 FQGNSA. The CDR3 has 13 amino acids. This CDR3 is CASSLRPLFEQFF. CDR3 coding DNA: TGTGCCAGCAGCTTACGCCCTCTGTTCGAGCAGTTCTTC.